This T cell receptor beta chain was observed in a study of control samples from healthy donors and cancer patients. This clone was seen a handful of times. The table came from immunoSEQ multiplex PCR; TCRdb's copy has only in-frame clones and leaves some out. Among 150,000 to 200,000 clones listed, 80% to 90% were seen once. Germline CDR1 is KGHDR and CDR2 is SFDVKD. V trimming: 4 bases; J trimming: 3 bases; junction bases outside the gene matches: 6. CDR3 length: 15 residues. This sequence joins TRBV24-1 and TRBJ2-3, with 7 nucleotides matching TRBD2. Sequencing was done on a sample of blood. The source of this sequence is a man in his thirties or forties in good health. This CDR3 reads CATSDPGTTTDTQYF. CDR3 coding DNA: TGTGCCACCAGTGACCCCGGGACTACTACAGATACGCAGTATTTT.